Each of the 24 T cell receptor beta chains below was sequenced from the same sample in a study of regulatory T cells in long-lasting Graves disease. Building of the TCR beta libraries involved iRepertoire HTBI primers and Arm-PCR of CDR3 regions. TCRdb ran MiXCR on the multiplex PCR reads and lists one entry per CDR3 protein. The sample holds a few hundred thousand distinct CDR3 sequences; around 22% are singletons and the top ten take about 26%. The time point is: persistent/refractory GD, antithyroid drugs over 5 years with positive TRAb. Preparation of the TCR library used RNA extracted from PBMCs. Specimen: peripheral blood mononuclear cells (PBMCs), collected when the disease was refractory, from a patient treated with antithyroid drugs. The receptors derive from a female donor with Graves disease.

This chain connects TRBV4-2 to TRBJ2-7; possibly TRBD2 for D (6 bases). This CDR3 region has 16 residues. Trimming cost V 1 base and J 3 bases, with 16 bases left between them. Germline assignment: CDR1 LGHNA and CDR2 YNFKEQ. The CDR3 region is CASSQGSGGIHYEQYF. CDR3 coding DNA: TGTGCCAGCAGCCAAGGCTCGGGCGGGATCCACTACGAGCAGTACTTC.

In its sample, this clonotype was seen a few times. This may come from a read error, since a much larger clone is one base off. The chain joins TRBV7-9 to TRBJ2-5; 9 bases line up with TRBD1. The CDR3 loop spans 14 amino acids. The germline gives CDR1 SEHNR, CDR2 FQNEAQ (reference sequence). The V and J ends lost 4 bases and 3 bases, in that order; junction bases with no gene match: 3. The CDR3 DNA reads TGTGCCAGCAGCTCCACAGGGGGCGAAGAGACCCAGTACTTC. Its translation: CASSSTGGEETQYF.

The chain has TRBV13 and TRBJ1-2, with D uncertain. The V and J ends lost 1 base and 4 bases respectively, with 16 bases between them. From germline, CDR1 is PRHDT and CDR2 FYEKMQ (reference sequence). This CDR3 is built from 16 residues. The CDR3 DNA reads as TGTGCCAGCAGCTTAGAGGGAGACCCGCCAGGCTATGGCTACACCTTC. This gives the protein CASSLEGDPPGYGYTF.

This clonotype appeared many times. This chain joins TRBV28 and TRBJ1-5, with 9 positions matching TRBD1. The J segment lost 6 bases and the V segment lost 6 bases, leaving 12 bases of the junction unmatched. Looked up from germline, CDR1 is MDHEN and CDR2 is SYDVKM. The CDR3 spans 16 residues. CDR3 in amino acids: CASSLEEGQGRQPQHF. The CDR3 DNA is TGTGCCAGCAGCTTGGAGGAGGGACAGGGCCGTCAGCCCCAGCATTTT.

The J gene is TRBJ2-3, the V gene TRBV2; D not certain. The germline gives CDR1 SNHLY, CDR2 FYNNEI. The germline V and J ends were trimmed by 10 bases and 3 bases, with 17 bases remaining between them. The CDR3 loop spans 14 amino acids. CDR3 sequence (DNA): TGTGCCACCAAGGAGAAGCTTCGAACAGATACGCAGTATTTT. This encodes CATKEKLRTDTQYF. Supplemented by reference TRBV2 and TRBJ2-3, the full variable domain reads EPEVTQTPSHQVTQMGQEVILRCVPISNHLYFYWYRQILGQKVEFLVSFYNNEISEKSEIFDDQFSVERPDGSNFTLKIRSTKLEDSAMYFCATKEKLRTDTQYFGPGTRLTVL.

In its sample, this clonotype was seen many times. The V and J genes are TRBV24-1 and TRBJ2-7; 7 positions agree with TRBD1. The trim removed 3 bases at V and 4 bases at J, leaving 8 bases unmatched. The CDR3 contains 15 residues. CDR1 is KGHDR, CDR2 SFDVKD, per germline. DNA of the CDR3: TGTGCCACCAGTGATCCCCGACAGGGTGTATACGAGCAGTACTTC. It translates to CATSDPRQGVYEQYF.

This clonotype was detected many times. The chain links TRBV15 to TRBJ1-2; perhaps TRBD1 as D (5 bases). Trimming removed 1 base at V and 2 bases at J, with 8 bases between. In germline, CDR1 is LNHNV, CDR2 YYDKDF (reference sequence). CDR3 size: 14 residues. CDR3 region: CATSRVKGNYGYTF. CDR3 sequence (DNA): TGTGCCACCAGCAGAGTTAAGGGGAACTATGGCTACACCTTC.

Details on this clonotype: The junction departs from germline at one end; a sequencing error may be responsible. This rearrangement joins TRBV6-1 to TRBJ2-2; D is perhaps TRBD2 (5 bases). This CDR3 is 15 amino acids long. Germline CDR1 is MNHNS and CDR2 is SASEGT. The CDR3 sequence: CASSGIADNTGEPFF. CDR3 bases: TGTGCCAGCAGTGGGATAGCTGATAACACCGGGGAGCCGTTTTTT.

V is TRBV11-1 and J is TRBJ2-1, with 7 positions matching TRBD2. There are 15 residues in the CDR3. The V and J ends lost 5 bases and 8 bases, in that order; junction bases with no gene match: 12. Germline loops: CDR1 SGHAT, CDR2 FQDESV (reference sequence). The CDR3 DNA sequence: TGTGCCAGCAGCAAAAGGGGCGGGAGCGGGGATGAGCAGTTCTTC. Translation gives CASSKRGGSGDEQFF.

Details on this clonotype: Lacking the conserved final phenylalanine or tryptophan, this CDR3 likely reflects a read error. The chain has TRBV2 and TRBJ2-1, with 11 bases identical to TRBD2. Germline lookup yields CDR1 SNHLY and CDR2 FYNNEI. V gave up 7 bases and J gave up 9 bases; unmatched junction bases: 8. The CDR3 is 14 residues long. The CDR3 here is CASTLAGGRGEQFL. The CDR3 region has the DNA TGTGCCAGCACCCTAGCGGGAGGTCGGGGTGAGCAGTTCCTC.

Ten or more counts support this clonotype. This chain uses TRBV28 with TRBJ1-5, with D unclear. This CDR3 is built from 12 residues. V was trimmed by 5 bases and J by 4 bases, leaving 6 bases between them. Germline V lookup: CDR1 MDHEN, CDR2 SYDVKM. The CDR3 bases are TGTGCCAGCAGTCCCAGAAATCAGCCCCAGCATTTT. Translated, it gives CASSPRNQPQHF. The whole variable domain, filled in from reference TRBV28 and TRBJ1-5, reads DVKVTQSSRYLVKRTGEKVFLECVQDMDHENMFWYRQDPGLGLRLIYFSYDVKMKEKGDIPEGYSVSREKKERFSLILESASTNQTSMYLCASSPRNQPQHFGDGTRLSIL.

The V gene is TRBV30, the J gene TRBJ2-6; D unresolved. The germline V gene encodes CDR1 GTSNPN and CDR2 SVGIG (reference sequence). V was pared by 2 bases and J by 0 bases, with 17 bases between. The CDR3 is 18 residues long. CDR3 bases: TGTGCCTGGAGTTCGGGTAGCTTTTTATTCTCTGGGGCCAACGTCCTGACTTTC. This gives the protein CAWSSGSFLFSGANVLTF.

This clonotype has just a few counts. This chain uses TRBV6-2 or TRBV6-3 with TRBJ2-7, with 12 nucleotides matching TRBD1. V trimming: 2 bases; J trimming: 6 bases; junction bases outside the gene matches: 5. CDR3 length: 15 amino acids. In germline, CDR1 is MNHEY, CDR2 SVGEGT. The CDR3 sequence: CASSYGGTGGSEQYF. The CDR3 nucleotides read TGTGCCAGCAGTTACGGCGGGACAGGGGGCAGCGAGCAGTACTTC.

The chain joins TRBV7-9 to TRBJ2-7; 9 nucleotides agree with TRBD1. V lost 7 bases and J lost 5; bases outside the gene matches: 12. In germline, CDR1 is SEHNR, CDR2 FQNEAQ (reference sequence). CDR3 length: 15 amino acids. CDR3 nucleotides: TGTGCCAGCACCTGGGGGGACAGGGCCCTAGACGAGCAGTACTTC. Translating it yields CASTWGDRALDEQYF. The full variable domain, rest sourced from reference TRBV7-9 and TRBJ2-7, is DTGVSQNPRHKITKRGQNVTFRCDPISEHNRLYWYRQTLGQGPEFLTYFQNEAQLEKSRLLSDRFSAERPKGSFSTLEIQRTEQGDSAMYLCASTWGDRALDEQYFGPGTRLTVT.

This clonotype has at least ten counts. The V call is TRBV2, the J call TRBJ2-5; 8 bases line up with TRBD1. Germline values: CDR1 SNHLY, CDR2 FYNNEI. The V segment lost 6 bases and the J segment 4 bases; nucleotides outside the gene matches: 4. CDR3 size: 13 residues. CDR3 loop: CASSRDRLETQYF. The CDR3 DNA is TGTGCCAGCAGCCGGGACAGGTTAGAGACCCAGTACTTC.

This chain links TRBV11-2 with TRBJ2-7; D might be TRBD2 (5 bases). V shed 5 bases and J shed 4 bases, with 15 bases lying between them. Germline loops: CDR1 SGHAT, CDR2 FQNNGV. This CDR3 is 14 amino acids long. Here the CDR3 reads CASSPTRYPYEQYF. The CDR3 DNA follows: TGTGCCAGCAGCCCCACTAGGTATCCATACGAGCAGTACTTC.

This clonotype was seen many times. V and J are TRBV6-2 or TRBV6-3 and TRBJ1-1, with D uncertain. Germline V gene lookup returns CDR1 MNHEY and CDR2 SVGEGT. Trimming cost V 6 bases and J 5 bases, with 13 bases left between them. The CDR3 spans 13 residues. CDR3 region: CASSWTGGTEAFF. In DNA form, the CDR3 reads TGTGCCAGCAGCTGGACGGGAGGGACTGAAGCTTTCTTT.

In its sample, this clonotype was seen many times. This chain connects TRBV27 to TRBJ2-5; weak D call: TRBD2 (6 bases). This CDR3 spans 15 amino acids. V shed 6 bases and J shed 2 bases, with 16 bases lying between them. Germline CDR1 and CDR2: MNHEY and SMNVEV (reference sequence). The CDR3 DNA follows: TGTGCCAGCAGCCGGAACGGGAGTCCGCAAGAGACCCAGTACTTC. This codes for CASSRNGSPQETQYF.

This clonotype was observed many times. The J gene is TRBJ2-7, the V gene TRBV18; TRBD1 matches 7 bases. Losses at the gene ends were 0 bases for V and 6 bases for J; bases not matched to a gene: 5. Germline loops: CDR1 KGHSH, CDR2 LQKENI. The CDR3 has 14 amino acids. CDR3 sequence (DNA): TGTGCCAGCTCACCACCGGAAGGGGGCGGCGAGCAGTACTTC. Translation: CASSPPEGGGEQYF.

With regard to this clonotype: This may stem from a read error, because a much larger clone lies one nucleotide away. The rearrangement links TRBV19 to TRBJ2-7, with TRBD1 identical over 9 bases. This CDR3 region has 16 residues. The germline gives CDR1 LNHDA, CDR2 SQIVND (reference sequence). The CDR3 spells CASSHAVWTGDDEQCF. Here the CDR3 DNA reads TGTGCCAGTAGTCACGCCGTTTGGACAGGGGACGACGAGCAGTGCTTC.

The genes are TRBV14 and TRBJ1-2, with unresolved D. V was shortened by 10 bases and J by 2 bases, with 14 bases between the two germline ends. Looked up from germline, CDR1 is SGHDN and CDR2 is FVKESK. The CDR3 has 13 amino acids. CDR3 nucleotide sequence: TGTGCCACCTCCGTAGGAAAGAACTATGGCTACACCTTC. This codes for CATSVGKNYGYTF.

This clonotype was seen a handful of times. The V call is TRBV6-2 or TRBV6-3, the J call TRBJ1-3; 10 nucleotides align to TRBD1. CDR1 is MNHEY, CDR2 SVGEGT, per germline. CDR3 length: 15 amino acids. V was pared by 5 bases and J by 4 bases, with 5 bases of the junction left unmatched. In nucleotides, the CDR3 is TGTGCCAGCAGTCGGGGACAGGGGAGCGGAAACACCATATATTTT. This encodes CASSRGQGSGNTIYF.

J is TRBJ1-3 and V is TRBV30; TRBD1 might be the D (6 bases). The CDR3 is 13 amino acids. Germline V gene sequence: CDR1 GTSNPN, CDR2 SVGIG (reference sequence). The V gene lost 8 bases and the J gene lost 0 bases, with 11 bases spanning the gap. The CDR3 coding sequence is TGTGCCGGACAGTGGGACTCTGGAAACACCATATATTTT. Amino acids: CAGQWDSGNTIYF.

This chain links TRBV2 with TRBJ2-3; D remains unclear. V lost 6 bases to trimming and J lost 0 bases, with 25 bases between them. In germline, CDR1 is SNHLY, CDR2 FYNNEI. CDR3 length: 19 amino acids. As DNA, the CDR3 is TGTGCCAGCAGGGGAACTCCCCCATTAACTTCCTATAGCACAGATACGCAGTATTTT. This sequence encodes CASRGTPPLTSYSTDTQYF.